The T cell receptor beta chain described here comes from a study of response to subunit inactivated influenza vaccine (dated by TCRdb to between 2017 and 2018). Background for the entire study: Deep quantitative profiling of the T cell receptor repertoire was used in the study to follow responses to a trivalent subunit inactivated influenza vaccine. Overall results and qualifications from the work: According to the authors, only a limited number of new T cells may be recruited by each seasonal influenza vaccination.

Remarks on this clonotype: No cognate antigen has been identified for it. No much larger clone is present one base from it, and per-base qualities are unavailable.

Receptor amplification or capture employed RT-PCR. The sequencing machine was an Illumina HiSeq 2500. TCRdb reworked the public reads: Q25 trimming with fastp, MiXCR clone assembly, productive beta chains retained. When rows share a CDR3 protein, they turn into one entry using the most common DNA and genes. The sample data list 150,000 to 200,000 distinct CDR3 sequences, and 12% of these were observed just once. The ten largest clones represent approximately 30% of the sample. There are 14 amino acids in the CDR3, from cysteine to phenylalanine inclusive. Of the read, only the CDR3 DNA is kept; its 42 bases are in frame from base 1. As encoded in the germline V gene, CDR1 is SQVTM while CDR2 is ANQGSEA. The V end loses 6 bases and the J end loses 2 bases, and a stretch of 15 bases separates them. In addition, the sample was reused for a study of T cells expressing NK-cell markers. As that second paper reports: The TCR beta cDNA libraries were made using 5'RACE template switching, a step that added both a universal primer site and unique molecular identifiers. Three sorted T-cell subsets (CD3+CD56+NKG2C+, CD3+CD56+NKG2C- and CD3+CD56-NKG2C+) from roughly eight donors had their TCR beta-chain repertoires profiled. Of the eight sequenced donors, seven were found to be HCMV-seropositive and one was found to be HCMV-seronegative. To restrict sorting to alphabetaTCR-expressing T cells, an anti-gammadeltaTCR antibody was added in several experiments. In several donors, the dominant CD3+CD56+NKG2C+ clonotypes were found to rank among the top 10 CD8+ clonotypes and to make up roughly 1.0-7.0% of CD8+ T cells. Those dominant clonotypes were again the most abundant among CD3+CD56-NKG2C+ cells in a few donors, at about 25-60.1%. Whether the expanded NKG2C-expressing T cell clones were specific for HCMV antigens was left unclear. Randomly selected healthy volunteers, three men and five women, were used as the eight sequenced donors. To determine HCMV serostatus, a commercial ELISA kit was used to detect HCMV-specific IgG in serum. Ficoll density gradient centrifugation was used to isolate peripheral blood mononuclear cells from blood. Magnetic immunoseparation with Miltenyi isolation kits was used to isolate CD4+ and CD8+ T cells from PBMC. cDNA synthesis was primed from the TCR beta constant segment and was followed by two successive PCR amplification steps. The libraries were sequenced on Illumina HiSeq 2000/2500, MiSeq or NextSeq, producing 2 x 150 bp reads. Reads were demultiplexed and grouped by UMI with MIGEC, and clonotypes were assembled and quantified with MiTCR. Only TCR cDNA sequences supported by at least two reads were kept to exclude erroneous sequences. The tcR package was used for downstream repertoire analysis, and clonotypes were matched between fractions using CDR3 nucleotide sequence together with V segment. VDJmatch was used to annotate antigen specificity against VDJdb, with one amino acid substitution in CDR3 allowed.

This TCR was recovered from a man aged 45 to 65 who received an inactivated influenza vaccine. Donor details come from another sample of the same person, matched by shared clones. The chain couples TRBV29-1 to TRBJ2-3, and possibly TRBD1, on 6 matching bases. Sequenced material: CD8+ T cells sorted from PBMCs, taken 11 to 12 days after vaccination. The nucleotide sequence is TGCAGCGTCAACCGGGACACAATCACAGATACGCAGTATTTT. It is translated as CSVNRDTITDTQYF.